Below, 31 T cell receptor beta chains from the same sample are listed, as sequenced in a study of chemoradiotherapy in HPV16-positive cancers. Using immunoSEQ multiplex PCR, the repertoire was profiled, and TCRdb retains in-frame clones only, with some absent. The sample has 7,000 to 7,500 clones; roughly 90% are singletons. The specimen was tumor tissue, collected from a patient who underwent chemoradiotherapy. These receptors came from a human donor with HPV-associated anogenital cancer.

The chain carries TRBV2 and TRBJ2-7; 10 bases agree with TRBD1. J lost 6 bases, V lost 7 bases, and 6 bases had no gene match. Germline V gives CDR1 SNHLY, CDR2 FYNNEI. The CDR3 has 13 residues. The CDR3: CASTKGQGSEQYF. The CDR3 DNA is TGTGCCAGCACCAAGGGACAGGGGAGCGAGCAGTACTTC.

This sequence joins TRBV11-2 and TRBJ2-5; D gene ambiguous. The CDR3 runs to 13 residues. V shed 4 bases and J shed 5 bases, with 11 bases lying between them. Germline lookup yields CDR1 SGHAT and CDR2 FQNNGV. CDR3: CASSSEPRETQYF. CDR3 bases: TGTGCCAGCAGCTCAGAGCCGCGGGAGACCCAGTACTTC.

The gene calls are TRBV7-8 and TRBJ2-1; TRBD2 matches at 7 bases. V gave up 3 bases and J gave up 2 bases; unmatched junction bases: 4. Germline lookup yields CDR1 SGHVS and CDR2 FQNEAQ. This CDR3 is 15 amino acids long. The DNA for the CDR3 is TGTGCCAGCAGCTTCCGACTAGCAACCTACAATGAGCAGTTCTTC. It is translated as CASSFRLATYNEQFF. Supplemented by reference TRBV7-8 and TRBJ2-1, the full variable domain reads GAGVSQSPRYKVAKRGQDVALRCDPISGHVSLFWYQQALGQGPEFLTYFQNEAQLDKSGLPSDRFFAERPEGSVSTLKIQRTQQEDSAVYLCASSFRLATYNEQFFGPGTRLTVL.

The chain carries TRBV19 and TRBJ1-1; possibly TRBD1 for D (6 bases). Looked up from germline, CDR1 is LNHDA and CDR2 is SQIVND (reference sequence). The ends were cut back, 4 bases at V and 1 base at J, with 13 bases in the middle. The CDR3 covers 15 residues. This CDR3 is CASSTPGAGNTEAFF. As DNA, the CDR3 is TGTGCCAGTAGTACTCCAGGGGCCGGGAACACTGAAGCTTTCTTT.

This clone was found once. The chain uses TRBV2 and TRBJ2-5, with D possibly being TRBD2 (6 bases). This CDR3 has 13 amino acids. Germline CDR1 and CDR2: SNHLY and FYNNEI. V shed 7 bases and J shed 10 bases, with 19 bases lying between them. Here the CDR3 reads CASMVEGLGGQYF. CDR3 in DNA: TGTGCCAGCATGGTCGAGGGCCTGGGGGGCCAGTACTTC.

J is TRBJ1-5 and V is TRBV15; no clear D. The CDR3 spans 15 residues. Trimming stripped 4 bases from V and 2 bases from J, with 12 bases between. The germline V gene encodes CDR1 LNHNV and CDR2 YYDKDF (reference sequence). CDR3 coding DNA: TGTGCCACCAGCACTTACTCAAGGGGCAATCAGCCCCAGCATTTT. This encodes CATSTYSRGNQPQHF.

The rearrangement links TRBV7-9 to TRBJ2-3, with TRBD2 identical over 11 bases. Looked up from germline, CDR1 is SEHNR and CDR2 is FQNEAQ (reference sequence). This CDR3 region has 12 residues. Trimming removed 3 bases from V and 13 bases from J; junction bases left unmatched: 3. This chain's CDR3 is CASSFRSGREYF. The CDR3, as DNA: TGTGCCAGCAGCTTCCGTAGCGGGAGGGAGTATTTT.

The chain couples TRBV11-3 to TRBJ1-2; TRBD1 might be the D (6 bases). The CDR3 totals 13 residues. Germline values: CDR1 SGHNT, CDR2 YENEEA. V was cut by 3 bases and J by 5 bases, with 10 bases left in between. The CDR3 sequence is CASSLETGYGYTF. DNA of the CDR3: TGTGCCAGCAGCTTGGAGACAGGATATGGCTACACCTTC.

V usage is TRBV2 and J usage is TRBJ1-2, with D unresolved. V dropped 2 bases and J dropped 6 bases, with 22 bases sitting between them. The CDR3 runs 17 residues. Germline values: CDR1 SNHLY, CDR2 FYNNEI. CDR3 loop: CASSESRGSHTSHGYTF. The CDR3 bases are TGTGCCAGCAGTGAATCTCGCGGGTCTCATACTTCCCATGGCTACACCTTC.

V and J are TRBV7-3 and TRBJ2-3; D is unclear. V lost 5 bases, J lost 1 base, and 7 bases lay in between. There are 13 residues in the CDR3. CDR1 is SGHTA, CDR2 FQGTGA, per germline. The CDR3 loop reads CASSTLGTDTQYF. CDR3 in DNA: TGTGCCAGCAGCACGCTCGGCACAGATACGCAGTATTTT.

The chain links TRBV2 to TRBJ2-7, with D possibly matching TRBD1 (6 bases). Germline lookup yields CDR1 SNHLY and CDR2 FYNNEI. The CDR3 is made up of 13 amino acids. Trimming cost V 9 bases and J 2 bases, with 14 bases left between them. CDR3 sequence reads: CARSKGTTYEQYF. The CDR3 DNA follows: TGTGCCAGATCAAAAGGGACAACCTACGAGCAGTACTTC.

There are a few counts of this clone. The genes are TRBV5-1 and TRBJ2-7; 12 bases line up with TRBD2. V lost 7 bases to trimming and J lost 6 bases; unmatched junction nucleotides: 8. CDR1 SGHRS and CDR2 YFSETQ come from the germline V gene. There are 14 residues in the CDR3. The CDR3 DNA sequence: TGCGCCAGCGGCAGCACTAGCGGGAGGCGCGAGCAGTACTTC. Its protein is CASGSTSGRREQYF.

This rearrangement joins TRBV5-6 to TRBJ1-2; weak D call: TRBD1 (5 bases). This CDR3 has 13 residues. CDR1 SGHDT and CDR2 YYEEEE come from the germline V gene. V lost 1 base to trimming and J lost 8 bases, with 12 bases between them. Here the CDR3 reads CASSLRGPGGYTF. The CDR3 bases are TGTGCCAGCAGCTTGAGGGGACCCGGGGGCTACACCTTC.

J is TRBJ1-3 and V is TRBV6-1; D possibly corresponds to TRBD1 (5 bases). This CDR3 region has 15 residues. Germline V gene lookup returns CDR1 MNHNS and CDR2 SASEGT. V was pared by 5 bases and J by 1 base, with 12 bases between. The CDR3 sequence: CASSSSGASGNTIYF. CDR3 in DNA: TGTGCCAGCAGTTCGAGCGGGGCGTCTGGAAACACCATATATTTT.

CDR3: CASSPSGRGYEQYF. The CDR3 coding sequence is TGTGCCAGCAGTCCAAGCGGGAGGGGCTACGAGCAGTACTTC. This chain joins TRBV27 and TRBJ2-7; 10 bases match TRBD2. The V gene's germline CDR1 is MNHEY and CDR2 SMNVEV (reference sequence). V gave up 5 bases and J gave up 3 bases; unmatched junction bases: 4. The CDR3 length is 14 residues.

A single count supports this clone. The gene calls are TRBV7-2 and TRBJ2-1; D gene ambiguous. Germline V gives CDR1 SGHTA, CDR2 FQGNSA. This CDR3 is built from 14 residues. V was cut by 4 bases and J by 10 bases, with 17 bases left in between. CDR3 in DNA: TGTGCCAGCAGCTCCCCACCTCTAGGGTTGGAGCAGTTCTTC. Translation gives CASSSPPLGLEQFF.

The chain couples TRBV30 to TRBJ1-3, with D unclear. The CDR3 runs to 14 residues. In germline, CDR1 is GTSNPN, CDR2 SVGIG (reference sequence). Deletions cut 5 bases from V and 5 bases from J, with 16 bases between. The CDR3 loop is CAWGRTENRNTIYF. DNA for the CDR3: TGTGCCTGGGGACGTACAGAAAACAGAAACACCATATATTTT.

The chain uses TRBV16 and TRBJ1-2; maybe TRBD1 (6 bases). Germline CDR1 is KGHSY and CDR2 is FQNENV. Trimming took 2 bases from V and 4 from J, leaving 14 bases between them. The length of the CDR3 is 15 residues. Here the CDR3 reads CASSQPVQGIYGYTF. The CDR3, as DNA: TGTGCCAGCAGCCAACCTGTCCAGGGGATCTATGGCTACACCTTC. The full variable domain, its missing parts supplied by reference TRBV16 and TRBJ1-2, is GEEVAQTPKHLVRGEGQKAKLYCAPIKGHSYVFWYQQVLKNEFKFLISFQNENVFDETGMPKERFSAKCLPNSPCSLEIQATKLEDSAVYFCASSQPVQGIYGYTFGSGTRLTVV.

The rearrangement links TRBV25-1 to TRBJ2-5; D might be TRBD2 (6 bases). Germline-derived CDR1 and CDR2 are MGHDK and SYGVNS. V shed 2 bases and J shed 3 bases, with 13 bases lying between them. The CDR3 spans 15 residues. The CDR3 is CASSEPGTSEETQYF. The CDR3, as DNA: TGTGCCAGCAGTGAACCTGGGACTTCCGAAGAGACCCAGTACTTC.

This clone appeared a few times. At the DNA level, this CDR3 is encoded by other sequences in the same sample as well. The genes are TRBV29-1 and TRBJ1-2, with D unresolved. The CDR3 is 11 amino acids. V lost 4 bases to trimming and J lost 4 bases, with 7 bases between them. Germline loops: CDR1 SQVTM, CDR2 ANQGSEA. DNA of the CDR3: TGCAGCGTTGTTACACCCTATGGCTACACCTTC. This codes for CSVVTPYGYTF.

This sequence joins TRBV29-1 and TRBJ2-1; 10 nucleotides match TRBD2. Germline V lookup: CDR1 SQVTM, CDR2 ANQGSEA. The CDR3 extends over 14 amino acids. V gave up 6 bases and J gave up 3 bases; unmatched junction bases: 5. CDR3: CSVGTSEGYNEQFF. The CDR3 nucleotides are TGCAGCGTCGGGACTAGCGAGGGCTACAATGAGCAGTTCTTC.

The chain recombines TRBV5-6 with TRBJ1-2, with 11 bases that match TRBD1. The V and J ends lost 6 bases and 9 bases, in that order; junction bases with no gene match: 7. The germline gives CDR1 SGHDT, CDR2 YYEEEE. The CDR3 totals 13 residues. The CDR3 sequence is CASTPGTGGSYTF. CDR3 coding DNA: TGTGCCAGCACCCCCGGGACAGGGGGTAGCTACACCTTC.

The chain has TRBV5-8 and TRBJ2-7, with 8 bases lining up with TRBD1. Per the germline V gene, CDR1 is SGHTS and CDR2 is YDEGEE. There are 15 residues in the CDR3. Germline trimming cut 4 bases from V and 5 bases from J; bases unmatched to any gene: 11. The CDR3 loop reads CASSPFGQGPDEQYF. The CDR3 DNA reads TGTGCCAGCAGCCCTTTCGGACAGGGCCCAGACGAGCAGTACTTC.

This clone was observed a handful of times. The chain joins TRBV7-9 to TRBJ1-6; 7 positions match TRBD1. With V trimmed by 4 bases and J by 8 bases, 5 bases remained unmatched. This CDR3 has 14 amino acids. The germline V gene has CDR1 SEHNR and CDR2 FQNEAQ (reference sequence). The CDR3 region is CASSSGQSYSPLHF. The CDR3 DNA follows: TGTGCCAGCAGCTCGGGACAGTCCTATTCACCCCTCCACTTT.

The chain is built from TRBV30 and TRBJ2-7; D remains ambiguous. Germline V gives CDR1 GTSNPN, CDR2 SVGIG (reference sequence). V was trimmed by 2 bases and J by 7 bases, leaving 12 bases between them. CDR3 length equals 12 residues. Here the CDR3 DNA reads TGTGCCTGGAGTCTAGGAAGGTCTGAGCAGTACTTC. This encodes CAWSLGRSEQYF.

V usage is TRBV7-9 and J usage is TRBJ1-5; D gene ambiguous. The germline V and J ends were trimmed by 5 bases and 2 bases, with 4 bases remaining between them. This CDR3 comprises 12 residues. Germline CDR1 and CDR2: SEHNR and FQNEAQ (reference sequence). Written as DNA, the CDR3 is TGTGCCAGCAGCCAGGGCAATCAGCCCCAGCATTTT. Translated, it gives CASSQGNQPQHF.

The V call is TRBV30, the J call TRBJ1-1; the D gene is possibly TRBD1 (5 bases). Trimming removed 1 base from V and 5 bases from J, with 8 bases in between. The germline gives CDR1 GTSNPN, CDR2 SVGIG (reference sequence). The CDR3 is made up of 12 amino acids. The CDR3 sequence: CAWSEGRTEAFF. In DNA form, the CDR3 reads TGTGCCTGGAGTGAGGGGAGAACTGAAGCTTTCTTT. Drawing the rest from reference TRBV30 and TRBJ1-1, the complete variable domain is SQTIHQWPATLVQPVGSPLSLECTVEGTSNPNLYWYRQAAGRGLQLLFYSVGIGQISSEVPQNLSASRPQDRQFILSSKKLLLSDSGFYLCAWSEGRTEAFFGQGTRLTVV.

This clone has a single count. This sequence joins TRBV7-2 and TRBJ2-7; TRBD2 aligns across 12 bases. J lost 2 bases, V lost 5 bases, and 4 bases had no gene match. The CDR3 sequence is 15 residues long. The germline V gene encodes CDR1 SGHTA and CDR2 FQGNSA. CDR3 sequence (DNA): TGTGCCAGCAGCATACTAGCGGGAGGCCCCTACGAGCAGTACTTC. Its protein is CASSILAGGPYEQYF.

The chain carries TRBV11-2 and TRBJ2-3; 7 bases line up with TRBD2. The CDR3 consists of 16 residues. Germline V CDR1 and CDR2: SGHAT, FQNNGV. The V gene end was trimmed by 1 base and the J gene end by 2 bases; junction bases not matched to a gene: 6. The CDR3 is CASSLGAAGNTDTQYF. The CDR3 DNA reads TGTGCCAGCAGCTTAGGGGCAGCGGGGAACACAGATACGCAGTATTTT.

The rearrangement uses TRBV7-8 and TRBJ1-3, with D unresolved. Trimming stripped 3 bases from V and 0 bases from J, with 9 bases between. Germline V gives CDR1 SGHVS, CDR2 FQNEAQ. The CDR3 is made up of 15 amino acids. The CDR3, as DNA: TGTGCCAGCAGCTTCCTAGACTTCTCTGGAAACACCATATATTTT. Translated: CASSFLDFSGNTIYF.

This sequence joins TRBV23-1 and TRBJ1-2, with 10 bases lining up with TRBD1. TRBV23-1 is assigned to the ORF class and has an uncertain function. V trimming: 5 bases; J trimming: 8 bases; junction bases outside the gene matches: 8. The CDR3 is 14 amino acids. CDR3 sequence (DNA): TGCGCCAGCAGTTTCGGGGGACAGGGGTGCGGCTACACCTTC. As protein: CASSFGGQGCGYTF.